The clone carrying this TCR beta chain was seen only once. The target antigen is unknown. This sample is part of a study of OX40 agonist ivuxolimab in advanced cancers. Looking at the study overall: Patients achieving partial responses numbered three: one hepatocellular carcinoma case and two cutaneous melanoma cases.

Trimming took off 6 bases at V and 3 bases at J, with 13 bases between the two ends. The CDR3 runs 14 residues. Germline V gene sequence: CDR1 WNHNN, CDR2 SYGVQD (reference sequence). Blood sampling took place at baseline, cycle 4 day 1, and cycle 7 day 1. Study findings and constraints: CD8+ T cells (on average) carried more expanded clones than CD4+ T cells.

The protocol was immunoSEQ multiplex PCR, while the TCRdb copy is restricted to in-frame clones and leaves out a portion. The data show roughly 93,000 clones, with approximately 84% seen just once and roughly 5.8% held by the top ten. The material was CD4+ or CD8+ T cells sorted from blood, obtained in a trial of the OX40 agonist ivuxolimab. The chain has TRBV10-1 and TRBJ2-3; D is unresolved. The source is an adult with an advanced solid tumor such as melanoma, head and neck, liver or kidney cancer. The CDR3 region has the DNA TGCGCCAGCAGGGCCTCCAAATGGACAGATACGCAGTATTTT. Its protein product is CASRASKWTDTQYF.